These T cell receptor beta chains were read from a single sample in a study of T cells in Graves' hyperthyroidism and ophthalmopathy. TCRdb re-called the multiplex PCR reads through MiXCR, storing one row per CDR3 protein. The repertoire has hundreds of thousands of distinct CDR3 sequences, about 19% of them found once; the top ten carry 16%. Sequencing input: blood. The receptors stem from a woman aged 50 to 65 with Graves' hyperthyroidism that later progressed to Graves' ophthalmopathy. Both conserved end residues are part of each CDR3. D genes are given only for firm matches. Not every row has a clone size; where given, it reads once, few, many or a size class.

j_call clone_size v_call d_call cdr3_nt cdr3_aa
TRBJ2-1 many TRBV10-2 TRBD2 TGCGCCAGCAGTGCCCCTAGCGGGGGGGGTGGCTCCTACAATGAGCAGTTCTTC CASSAPSGGGGSYNEQFF
TRBJ1-1 many TRBV5-1 - TGCGCCAGCAGCTTGGATGGGGGCGAGGGAAACACTGAAGCTTTCTTT CASSLDGGEGNTEAFF
TRBJ2-1 many TRBV11-2 - TGTGCCAGCAGCTTAATACAGGGCGCCTATCCCAATGAGCAGTTCTTC CASSLIQGAYPNEQFF
TRBJ2-2 many TRBV5-5 - TGTGCCAGCAGCTTGGCACACGGCACCGGGGAGCTGTTTTTT CASSLAHGTGELFF
TRBJ1-2 few TRBV11-2 - TGTGCCAGCAGCTTAAGTCTATTTGACCGCTATGGCTACACCTTC CASSLSLFDRYGYTF
TRBJ1-4 many TRBV20-1 - TGCAGTGCTAAACGTTTCGAAAGGGTGGCTAATGAAAAACTGTTTTTT CSAKRFERVANEKLFF
TRBJ1-2 - TRBV4-1 TRBD1 TGCGCCAGCAGCCAAGATCCCGGACAGGGGAACTATGGCTACACCTTC CASSQDPGQGNYGYTF
TRBJ1-4 many TRBV20-1 - TGCAGTGCTAGAGATAGCAGATCAACTAATGAAAAACTGTTTTTT CSARDSRSTNEKLFF
TRBJ2-3 few TRBV5-1 - TGCGCCAGCAGCTTGCCAGGGATCGCAGATACGCAGTATTTT CASSLPGIADTQYF
TRBJ2-7 many TRBV5-1 - TGCGCCAGCAGCGCCGACACACTAGCCTACGAGCAGTACTTC CASSADTLAYEQYF
TRBJ2-7 many TRBV3-1 TRBD2 TGTGCCAGCAGCCAAGACGGGGGGTCCTACGAGCAGTACTTC CASSQDGGSYEQYF
TRBJ1-6 many TRBV3-1 - TGTGCCAGCAGCCAAGATCCCGTCAGGCTCTCCTATAATTCACCCCTCCACTTT CASSQDPVRLSYNSPLHF
TRBJ1-2 many TRBV2 - TGTGCCAGCAGTGAAGGGTCAGGGGCAATCTATGGCTACACCTTC CASSEGSGAIYGYTF
TRBJ1-1 many TRBV7-9 - TGTGCCAGCAGTTTCGGCAGGGGCACTGAAGCTTTCTTT CASSFGRGTEAFF
TRBJ2-2 - TRBV7-3 - TGTGCCAGCAGCGCCGACAAGGCCCCCACCGGGGAGCTGTTTTTT CASSADKAPTGELFF
TRBJ1-2 many TRBV27 - TGTGCCAGCACCAAGGGGTCTGGCTATGGCTACACCTTC CASTKGSGYGYTF
TRBJ1-2 many TRBV18 - TGTGCCAGCTCACCTGGGACACTTCGGGGCTACACCTTC CASSPGTLRGYTF
TRBJ1-6 - TRBV6-6 - TGTGCCAGCAGTTACGGTCAGACCGGCTCCTATAATTCACCCCTCCACTTT CASSYGQTGSYNSPLHF
TRBJ2-5 few TRBV7-3 - TGTGCCAGCAGCGCCCGGACAGATCAAGAGACCCAGTACTTC CASSARTDQETQYF
TRBJ2-1 few TRBV7-9 - TGTGCCAGCAGCTTAGTAATGGGTTCCGGAGATGAGCAGTTCTTC CASSLVMGSGDEQFF
TRBJ1-4 - TRBV5-1 - TGCGCCAGCAGCTTGGAGTACCAGCCTTCTAATGAAAAACTGTTTTTT CASSLEYQPSNEKLFF
TRBJ2-1 many TRBV30 - TGTGCCTGGACTGTCTTTTATCCCCGGGACCGCGTCCCCAATGAGCAGTTCTTC CAWTVFYPRDRVPNEQFF
TRBJ1-6 many TRBV2 - TGTGCCAGCAGTGAACAGGGGAGATCACCCCTCCACTTT CASSEQGRSPLHF
TRBJ1-2 many TRBV3-1 TRBD1 TGTGCCAGCAGCCCACGCACAACAGGGGGCCACTATGGCTACACCTTC CASSPRTTGGHYGYTF
TRBJ2-7 - TRBV7-3 - TGTGTCAGCAGCTTAACCGGCCCCGGAGGACGGGCCGCCTACGAGCAGTACTTC CVSSLTGPGGRAAYEQYF
TRBJ2-3 few TRBV7-9 TRBD1 TGTGCCAGCAGCTACCGGACAGGGGGCTCAGGAGATACGCAGTATTTT CASSYRTGGSGDTQYF
TRBJ2-1 - TRBV5-6 TRBD2 TGTGCCAGCGGCATTAGCGGGGGTTGGAACAATGAGCAGTTCTTC CASGISGGWNNEQFF
TRBJ2-1 many TRBV11-2 - TGTGCCAGCAGCTCGGAGAAACTAGCTATATATGAGCAGTTCTTC CASSSEKLAIYEQFF
TRBJ2-3 many TRBV3-1 TRBD1 TGTGCCAGCAGCCAAGGGACAGGGGAGGGAGATACGCAGTATTTT CASSQGTGEGDTQYF
TRBJ1-6 many TRBV20-1 - TGCAGTGCTAGATCCCGGGACCTAATAAGGGATTCACCCCTCCACTTT CSARSRDLIRDSPLHF
TRBJ1-2 few TRBV20-1 TRBD1 TGCAGTGCTAGACAGGGGGCAAGTCGGGGCTACACCTTC CSARQGASRGYTF
TRBJ2-1 few TRBV5-4 - TGTGCCAGCAGGGAGGGGGTCGCAGGGTCTGGAAATGAGCAGTTCTTC CASREGVAGSGNEQFF
TRBJ2-5 many TRBV29-1 TRBD1 TGCAGCGTACGTACAGGGGGCGCAGAGACCCAGTACTTC CSVRTGGAETQYF
TRBJ1-5 many TRBV6-1 - TGTGCCAGCAGTCCTCTGAGGGACATCTGGGAAAGCAATCAGCCCCAGCATTTT CASSPLRDIWESNQPQHF
TRBJ1-1 few TRBV5-1 TRBD1 TGCGCCAGCAGCTTGGCGGGACAGGGGGTCGGGAAGATCTTT CASSLAGQGVGKIF
TRBJ1-5 many TRBV5-1 - TGCGCCAGCAGCTTAGTCAGCAATCAGCCCCAGCATTTT CASSLVSNQPQHF
TRBJ2-3 - TRBV10-1 TRBD2 TGCGCCAGCAGTGCCGGACTAGCGGGGGGTGATACGCAGTATTTT CASSAGLAGGDTQYF
TRBJ2-3 - TRBV6-5 - TGTGCCAGCAGTTACTCGGGGGACTCCAAGCCCACGCAGTATTTT CASSYSGDSKPTQYF
TRBJ1-2 few TRBV7-9 - TGTGCCAGCAGCTTAGATGGTCAGGGAAATGGCTACACCTTC CASSLDGQGNGYTF
TRBJ1-1 - TRBV25-1 - TGTGCCAGCAGTGAATCGGGTGATCTGGACACTGAAGCTTTCTTT CASSESGDLDTEAFF
TRBJ2-3 once TRBV6-2/TRBV6-3 TRBD2 TGTGCCAGCAGTTACGAGACTAGCGGGGACCTGGGGGGGCAGTATTTT CASSYETSGDLGGQYF
TRBJ1-2 many TRBV20-1 TRBD1 TGCAGTGCTAGTCCGACAGGGAAGGGAGGAGGCTACACCTTC CSASPTGKGGGYTF
TRBJ1-1 many TRBV11-3 - TGTGCCAGCAGTCGCAAAGCGGGGACCCAGAACACTGAAGCTTTCTTT CASSRKAGTQNTEAFF
TRBJ1-5 - TRBV6-5 - TGTGCCAGCAGTTACTCTGTGCACGACAATCAGCCCCAGCATTTT CASSYSVHDNQPQHF
TRBJ2-2 many TRBV27 TRBD2 TGTGCCAGCAGTTTCGGGACTAGTCTTATCACCGGGGAGCTGTTTTTT CASSFGTSLITGELFF
TRBJ1-1 many TRBV12-3/TRBV12-4 - TGTGCCAGCAGTTTGATTGGGAGCACTGAAGCTTTCTTT CASSLIGSTEAFF
TRBJ1-2 few TRBV3-1 - TGTGCCAGCAGCCAACAGGGCAGTCGCGCTGGCTACACCTTC CASSQQGSRAGYTF
TRBJ2-3 - TRBV25-1 TRBD2 TGTGCCAGCAGTGAAATCGGACTAGCGGGAACAGATACGCAGTATTTT CASSEIGLAGTDTQYF
TRBJ1-1 many TRBV3-1 TRBD1 TGTGCCAGCACGCGGACAGGGGGCACTGAAGCTTTCTTT CASTRTGGTEAFF
TRBJ1-2 - TRBV27 - TGTGCCAGCCGGAATTACTCTGGCTACACCTTC CASRNYSGYTF
TRBJ1-4 few TRBV6-1 - TGTGCCAGCAGTCGGACGAGGCGGGATGAAAAACTGTTTTTT CASSRTRRDEKLFF
TRBJ1-5 - TRBV7-8 TRBD1 TGTGCCAGCAGCTTTACAGGGGGCGAGGGTCGGCCCCAGCATTTT CASSFTGGEGRPQHF
TRBJ1-1 - TRBV5-4 TRBD1 TGTGCCAGCAGTCAGGGGGCGCCGGGAAACACTGAAGCTTTCTTT CASSQGAPGNTEAFF
TRBJ2-7 many TRBV11-2 - TGTGCCAGCAGCTTAGATCCCAGCTTAGTTTACGAGCAGTACTTC CASSLDPSLVYEQYF
TRBJ1-6 few TRBV9 - TGTGCCAGCAGCGTAGGACGGGGGCGAGGTTCACCCCTCCACTTT CASSVGRGRGSPLHF
TRBJ1-3 many TRBV5-1 TRBD1 TGCGCCAGCAGCTTGTCCGGGACAGGAATAAACACCATATATTTT CASSLSGTGINTIYF
TRBJ1-3 - TRBV6-1 - TGTGCCAGCAGTAAAGGGGGGCATTACTCTGGAAACACCATATATTTT CASSKGGHYSGNTIYF
TRBJ1-4 - TRBV12-3/TRBV12-4 - TGTGCCAGCAGTCCCGTCTTAGGGCTTGCTGAAAAACTGTTTTTT CASSPVLGLAEKLFF
TRBJ1-2 - TRBV2 - TGTGCCAGCAGTGCAGGGGACGTCTATGGCTACACCTTC CASSAGDVYGYTF